The clone carrying this TCR beta chain occurred many times. Its antigen is still unknown. A single record per CDR3 protein comes from TCRdb applying MiXCR to the multiplex PCR reads. Of 150,000 to 250,000 distinct CDR3 sequences detected, 30% to 40% appear once; the ten largest clones hold about 4.5%. The data are from a study of breast tumors, draining lymph nodes, adjacent tissues. Whole-study results and caveats: Data only fit, rather than demonstrated, lymph node origin of most tumor T cells. Tumor TCR diversity was below lymph nodes but above nontumor tissue.

V gave up 4 bases and J gave up 3 bases, with 12 bases separating them. The CDR3 covers 14 residues. Germline CDR1 is SEHNR and CDR2 is FQNEAQ (reference sequence). The lymph nodes were axillary draining lymph nodes from breast cancer patients. This clonotype was sampled from a female donor with breast cancer. Some clones in this sample may be carry-over from other donors' samples. The chain uses TRBV7-9 and TRBJ2-5; possible D gene TRBD2, 5 bases. The material sequenced was axillary lymph node tissue. The CDR3 bases are TGTGCCAGCAGCTCTCTTCTAGCCGAAGAGACCCAGTACTTC. It is translated as CASSSLLAEETQYF. Full variable domain (outside the CDR3, taken from reference TRBV7-9 and TRBJ2-5): DTGVSQNPRHKITKRGQNVTFRCDPISEHNRLYWYRQTLGQGPEFLTYFQNEAQLEKSRLLSDRFSAERPKGSFSTLEIQRTEQGDSAMYLCASSSLLAEETQYFGPGTRLLVL.